What follows is one TCR beta chain and its context. Its matching antigen is unknown. The data originate from a study of immune cell composition in non-small cell lung cancer. The overall study: Tumours were mainly lung adenocarcinoma or squamous cell carcinoma.

Normal lung sampling was at least 3 cm from the tumour, as distant as possible. Findings of the study overall: No significant correlation existed between pack-years smoked and tumour clonality. Shared sequences between tumour-reactive and dominant in vivo clones were not proven. Squamous carcinomas (roughly 80%) more often had tumour-associated clones >0.5% than adenocarcinomas (around 33%).

Data came from immunoSEQ multiplex PCR; TCRdb stores just in-frame clones and leaves some out. The sample lists roughly 3,000 clones, 84% occurring once. Germline V lookup: CDR1 SGHVS, CDR2 FNYEAQ. CDR3 length: 14 amino acids. The V gene lost 5 bases and the J gene lost 0 bases, with 7 bases spanning the gap. Input material: non-adjacent lung tissue. This chain uses TRBV7-6 with TRBJ2-2; D gene ambiguous. The TCR originated in a human donor with non-small cell lung cancer. This chain's CDR3 is CASSSTANTGELFF. As DNA, the CDR3 is TGTGCCAGCAGCAGTACGGCGAACACCGGGGAGCTGTTTTTT.